This T cell receptor beta chain is drawn from a study of human T cells and chemical hapten exposure. Individual cDNA molecules (in the library) carried attached unique molecular identifiers. TCRdb used MiXCR to reprocess the RACE reads, holding one entry per CDR3 protein. Among about 54,000 distinct CDR3 sequences listed, 9.9% were seen once. Regarding time point: patch test 2, 6 weeks after DPC sensitization. The treatment is: therapeutic diphenylcyclopropenone sensitization with weekly scalp DPC. V was cut by 0 bases and J by 4 bases, with 7 bases left in between. This CDR3 contains 13 residues. Germline V CDR1 and CDR2: SGHAT, FQNNGV. This clonotype was seen more than once but under ten times.

The starting material was whole blood, obtained in connection with sensitization to the hapten diphenylcyclopropenone (DPC). The origin of this receptor is a woman aged 50 to 65 with alopecia areata. Some clones in this sample may be carry-over from other donors' samples. This chain connects TRBV11-2 to TRBJ2-7; unclear D gene. As DNA, the CDR3 is TGTGCCAGCAGCTTAGATGCTTTATACGAGCAGTACTTC. Amino acids: CASSLDALYEQYF.